A single sample gave rise to the 31 T cell receptor beta chains below, sequenced in a study of T-cell reconstitution after alpha-beta-depleted transplantation in children. TCRbeta library construction was performed incorporating unique molecular identifiers. TCRdb passed the PCR reads through MiXCR, listing each CDR3 protein once. The sample shows hundreds of thousands of distinct CDR3 sequences, 10% to 15% of them seen only once. The sample here was PBMCs, taken before TCRalphabeta/CD19-depleted stem cell transplant. Receptors originate from a girl aged 2-10 years with congenital amegakaryocytic thrombocytopenia, due to receive a stem cell transplant.

V and J are TRBV15 and TRBJ2-1; D not resolved. The germline V gene has CDR1 LNHNV and CDR2 YYDKDF (reference sequence). The CDR3 is made up of 16 amino acids. V lost 3 bases to trimming and J lost 0 bases, with 12 bases between them. The CDR3 bases are TGTGCCACCAGCAGCCCCCCAGAAAGCTCCTACAATGAGCAGTTCTTC. Its translation: CATSSPPESSYNEQFF. Using reference TRBV15 and TRBJ2-1 for the parts outside the CDR3, the full variable domain is DAMVIQNPRYQVTQFGKPVTLSCSQTLNHNVMYWYQQKSSQAPKLLFHYYDKDFNNEADTPDNFQSRRPNTSFCFLDIRSPGLGDTAMYLCATSSPPESSYNEQFFGPGTRLTVL.

This clonotype has at least ten counts. The rearrangement joins TRBV4-1 to TRBJ2-7; 10 bases match TRBD1. Trimming cost V 1 base and J 3 bases; bases outside gene matches: 0. The length of the CDR3 is 14 residues. Looked up from germline, CDR1 is MGHRA and CDR2 is YSYEKL. CDR3 nucleotide sequence: TGCGCCAGCAGCCAAGGGGACAGGGGCTACGAGCAGTACTTC. Translated, it gives CASSQGDRGYEQYF.

This clonotype was observed at least ten times. The chain combines TRBV29-1 with TRBJ2-2; D not certain. Germline assignment: CDR1 SQVTM and CDR2 ANQGSEA. V was cut by 7 bases and J by 2 bases, with 17 bases left in between. The CDR3 runs 15 residues. This chain's CDR3 is CSATLAEYNTGELFF. The CDR3 region has the DNA TGCAGCGCCACCTTGGCCGAATATAACACCGGGGAGCTGTTTTTT.

This clonotype was seen at least ten times. The rearrangement joins TRBV10-3 to TRBJ2-3; a possible D gene is TRBD2 (5 bases). Germline lookup yields CDR1 ENHRY and CDR2 SYGVKD. Trimming took off 4 bases at V and 5 bases at J, with 16 bases between the two ends. The length of the CDR3 is 15 residues. The CDR3 region is CAISAGGDLVDTQYF. As DNA, the CDR3 is TGTGCCATCAGTGCAGGAGGAGATTTAGTAGATACGCAGTATTTT.

There are a few counts of this clonotype. This CDR3 is CASNRPGGGDTQYF. CDR3 DNA: TGTGCCAGCAACCGCCCTGGGGGAGGAGATACGCAGTATTTT. The chain uses TRBV5-5 and TRBJ2-3; TRBD2 is a possible D gene (6 bases). CDR3 size: 14 residues. Trimming took 6 bases from V and 5 from J, leaving 16 bases between them. From germline, CDR1 is SGHKS and CDR2 YYEKEE (reference sequence).

This clonotype was seen many times. The chain couples TRBV5-1 to TRBJ2-7, with D unresolved. Per germline, CDR1 SGHRS and CDR2 YFSETQ. The length of the CDR3 is 14 residues. V dropped 0 bases and J dropped 3 bases, with 10 bases sitting between them. The CDR3 here is CASSLASSVYEQYF. The CDR3 DNA reads as TGCGCCAGCAGCTTGGCGTCTTCGGTCTACGAGCAGTACTTC.

This clonotype has more than one count but fewer than ten. CDR3 in amino acids: CASSPMWASGYNEQFF. The DNA for the CDR3 is TGTGCCAGCAGCCCCATGTGGGCGTCCGGCTACAATGAGCAGTTCTTC. V is TRBV7-9 and J is TRBJ2-1; D gene uncertain. The CDR3 loop spans 16 amino acids. Between the trimmed V and J ends, which lost 5 bases and 3 bases, there was a span of 17 bases. In germline, CDR1 is SEHNR, CDR2 FQNEAQ (reference sequence).

The rearrangement joins TRBV6-1 to TRBJ2-5, with D possibly being TRBD1 or TRBD2 (6 bases each). In germline, CDR1 is MNHNS, CDR2 SASEGT. The length of the CDR3 is 15 residues. V was clipped by 8 bases and J by 3 bases, with 19 bases between them. This CDR3 reads CASWPSDRREETQYF. In nucleotides, the CDR3 is TGTGCCAGCTGGCCTTCAGACAGGAGGGAAGAGACCCAGTACTTC.

This clonotype was counted at least ten times. The rearrangement links TRBV29-1 to TRBJ2-4; D may be TRBD2 (5 bases). CDR3 length equals 13 residues. The V and J ends lost 6 bases and 5 bases respectively, with 14 bases between them. Germline values: CDR1 SQVTM, CDR2 ANQGSEA. The DNA for the CDR3 is TGCAGCGTATTAGCGTTTACGGAAAACATTCAGTACTTC. It is translated as CSVLAFTENIQYF.

This clonotype was counted only a few times. V and J are TRBV6-5 and TRBJ2-1; no definite D call. Trimming removed 6 bases at V and 12 bases at J, with 21 bases between. The CDR3 runs 14 residues. In germline, CDR1 is MNHEY, CDR2 SVGAGI. The CDR3, as DNA: TGTGCCAGCAGCCCTACCGCACTTGCCATGGGGCAGTTCTTC. Translated: CASSPTALAMGQFF.

The table lists this clonotype with a few counts. The rearrangement uses TRBV5-4 and TRBJ2-6; 7 bases align to TRBD1. The J segment lost 0 bases and the V segment lost 3 bases, leaving 9 bases of the junction unmatched. The CDR3 loop spans 18 amino acids. Germline values: CDR1 SGHNT, CDR2 YYREEE (reference sequence). CDR3 bases: TGTGCCAGCAGCTGGAGACAGGGCGCATTCTCTGGGGCCAACGTCCTGACTTTC. Translated: CASSWRQGAFSGANVLTF. Full variable domain (missing parts from reference TRBV5-4 and TRBJ2-6): ETGVTQSPTHLIKTRGQQVTLRCSSQSGHNTVSWYQQALGQGPQFIFQYYREEENGRGNFPPRFSGLQFPNYSSELNVNALELDDSALYLCASSWRQGAFSGANVLTFGAGSRLTVL.

This clonotype was seen repeatedly, ten times or more. The V gene is TRBV20-1, the J gene TRBJ1-1, with D possibly matching TRBD1 (5 bases). The CDR3 consists of 13 residues. Germline V CDR1 and CDR2: DFQATT, SNEGSKA (reference sequence). Trimming stripped 3 bases from V and 10 bases from J, with 18 bases between. The CDR3 spells CSARSPGVGRAFF. In nucleotides, the CDR3 is TGCAGTGCTAGGTCCCCGGGGGTAGGAAGAGCTTTCTTT.

This clonotype was counted many times. The CDR3 DNA reads TGCAGTGCTAGAGACTCCTACAATGAGCAGTTCTTC. Residues: CSARDSYNEQFF. V and J are TRBV20-1 and TRBJ2-1; D is unclear. The CDR3 covers 12 residues. Germline lookup yields CDR1 DFQATT and CDR2 SNEGSKA (reference sequence). Trimming cost V 0 bases and J 0 bases, with 0 bases left between them.

To note about this clonotype: A clone one base away is much larger, so this may be a read error. This rearrangement joins TRBV6-2 or TRBV6-3 to TRBJ2-5, with TRBD1 matching over 7 bases. The CDR3 loop spans 13 amino acids. J was trimmed by 2 bases and V by 6 bases; bases with no gene match: 3. Germline CDR1 and CDR2: MNHEY and SVGEGT. CDR3: CASRTDRQETQYF. CDR3 nucleotide sequence: TGTGCCAGCAGGACGGACAGGCAAGAGACCCAGTACTTC.

In its sample, this clonotype was seen many times. This rearrangement joins TRBV27 to TRBJ2-3; D not resolved. This CDR3 is built from 16 residues. CDR1 is MNHEY and CDR2 is SMNVEV in the germline V gene (reference sequence). The V end lost 4 bases, the J end lost 2 bases, and 16 bases lay between the germline ends. The CDR3 sequence: CASSCQTETYTDTQYF. CDR3 DNA: TGTGCCAGCAGTTGCCAAACAGAGACCTACACAGATACGCAGTATTTT.

This clonotype was counted between two and nine times. V usage is TRBV4-1 and J usage is TRBJ2-7; 7 nucleotides line up with TRBD2. Trimming cost V 4 bases and J 1 base; bases outside gene matches: 13. This CDR3 has 17 residues. Germline V CDR1 and CDR2: MGHRA, YSYEKL. CDR3: CASSPGGGSSSSYEQYF. The CDR3 nucleotides are TGCGCCAGCAGCCCTGGGGGGGGTTCTAGCAGTTCCTACGAGCAGTACTTC.

This clonotype was observed many times. This sequence joins TRBV18 and TRBJ2-3, with a tentative D call TRBD2 (5 bases). V was pared by 1 base and J by 2 bases, with 16 bases between. The CDR3 runs to 17 residues. CDR1 is KGHSH and CDR2 is LQKENI in the germline V gene. The CDR3 sequence: CASSPQSGFSSTDTQYF. The CDR3 nucleotides read TGTGCCAGCTCACCACAAAGCGGATTTAGTTCCACAGATACGCAGTATTTT.

This clonotype was seen a few times. The chain is built from TRBV5-1 and TRBJ2-1; 7 nucleotides align to TRBD2. The ends lost 1 base at V and 0 bases at J; junction bases unmatched: 4. This CDR3 is 16 amino acids long. Germline V gene data show CDR1 as SGHRS and CDR2 as YFSETQ. The CDR3 DNA reads TGCGCCAGCAGCTTGAACCCGGGAGGCTCCTACAATGAGCAGTTCTTC. This translates into CASSLNPGGSYNEQFF.

This clonotype has a handful of counts. The rearrangement links TRBV5-1 to TRBJ2-1; a weak D match, TRBD1 (5 bases). This CDR3 is built from 17 residues. V was trimmed by 3 bases and J by 6 bases, leaving 22 bases between them. Germline V gene lookup returns CDR1 SGHRS and CDR2 YFSETQ. CDR3 bases: TGCGCCAGCAGCTATACCACAGGTTCCAGTTCGGGCAATGAGCAGTTCTTC. Protein sequence: CASSYTTGSSSGNEQFF. The whole variable domain, filled in from reference TRBV5-1 and TRBJ2-1, reads KAGVTQTPRYLIKTRGQQVTLSCSPISGHRSVSWYQQTPGQGLQFLFEYFSETQRNKGNFPGRFSGRQFSNSRSEMNVSTLELGDSALYLCASSYTTGSSSGNEQFFGPGTRLTVL.

This clonotype was recorded many times. The gene calls are TRBV7-6 and TRBJ2-1; D may be TRBD1 or TRBD2 (5 bases each). Germline V CDR1 and CDR2: SGHVS, FNYEAQ. Trimming stripped 2 bases from V and 5 bases from J, with 13 bases between. This CDR3 region has 15 residues. The CDR3 is CASSLHGTLNNEQFF. The DNA for the CDR3 is TGTGCCAGCAGCTTACACGGGACGCTTAACAATGAGCAGTTCTTC.

This clonotype showed up many times. The rearrangement joins TRBV5-1 to TRBJ2-4, with D tentatively TRBD2 (6 bases). The CDR3 is made up of 14 amino acids. V dropped 0 bases and J dropped 8 bases, with 12 bases sitting between them. Germline V lookup: CDR1 SGHRS, CDR2 YFSETQ. The CDR3 loop reads CASSLGGSGDIQYF. CDR3 bases: TGCGCCAGCAGCTTGGGCGGATCGGGAGACATTCAGTACTTC. Drawing the rest from reference TRBV5-1 and TRBJ2-4, the complete variable domain is KAGVTQTPRYLIKTRGQQVTLSCSPISGHRSVSWYQQTPGQGLQFLFEYFSETQRNKGNFPGRFSGRQFSNSRSEMNVSTLELGDSALYLCASSLGGSGDIQYFGAGTRLSVL.

The chain has TRBV21-1 and TRBJ2-7; TRBD1 is taken as the D call from the table, unchecked against the DNA. TRBV21-1 is deemed a pseudogene. The CDR3 extends over 18 amino acids. For the CDR3, the DNA is TGTGCCAGCAGCAAAGCGGGGACAAAGACTACATTCTCCTACGAGCAGTACTTC. As protein: CASSKAGTKTTFSYEQYF.

This clonotype has more than one count but fewer than ten. The chain joins TRBV12-3 or TRBV12-4 to TRBJ2-5; D unclear. V lost 2 bases and J 4 bases, leaving 11 bases between the germline ends. CDR3 length equals 14 residues. In DNA form, the CDR3 reads TGTGCCAGCAGTTTATCGCTAAGGGTAGAGACCCAGTACTTC. Translation: CASSLSLRVETQYF.

This clonotype showed up many times. The V and J genes are TRBV6-2 or TRBV6-3 and TRBJ1-5, with TRBD1 matching over 8 bases. The V segment lost 5 bases and the J segment 9 bases; nucleotides outside the gene matches: 9. The germline CDR1 and CDR2 sequences are MNHEY and SVGEGT. This CDR3 spans 14 amino acids. The chain's CDR3 is CASSPGQGRGPQHF. In DNA, the CDR3 is TGTGCCAGCAGTCCTGGACAGGGAAGAGGGCCCCAGCATTTT.

This clonotype was recorded many times. The germline gene is not matched at one end of the junction; a read error may be the cause. V is TRBV5-1 and J is TRBJ2-3; D unclear. The CDR3 sequence is 13 residues long. The V gene's germline CDR1 is SGHRS and CDR2 YFSETQ. CDR3 in DNA: TGCGCCAGCAGGTTGGTGGGGATGGATACGCAGTATTTT. It translates to CASRLVGMDTQYF.

The chain links TRBV5-1 to TRBJ2-3, with D unresolved. The CDR3 extends over 13 amino acids. V was clipped by 5 bases and J by 6 bases, with 13 bases between them. Germline-derived CDR1 and CDR2 are SGHRS and YFSETQ. The chain's CDR3 is CASRSYGGDTQYF. The DNA for the CDR3 is TGCGCCAGCAGATCATACGGTGGGGATACGCAGTATTTT.

This clonotype was recorded a few times. The J gene is TRBJ2-7, the V gene TRBV5-6; D is possibly TRBD1 or TRBD2 (6 bases each). CDR1 SGHDT and CDR2 YYEEEE come from the germline V gene. V was cut by 3 bases and J by 3 bases, with 16 bases left in between. There are 15 residues in the CDR3. CDR3 amino acids: CASSWGDTRGYEQYF. CDR3 nucleotide sequence: TGTGCCAGCAGCTGGGGGGACACGCGGGGCTACGAGCAGTACTTC.

In its sample, this clonotype was seen many times. In DNA form, the CDR3 reads TGCAGCGTCGCCCCCCGAGGCTCCTACGAGCAGTACTTC. Amino acid sequence: CSVAPRGSYEQYF. This chain joins TRBV29-1 and TRBJ2-7; the D is unclear. V lost 6 bases and J lost 0, with 12 bases in between. CDR3 length equals 13 residues. CDR1 SQVTM and CDR2 ANQGSEA come from the germline V gene.

The chain uses TRBV3-1 and TRBJ2-4; the D gene could be TRBD1 or TRBD2 (5 bases each). CDR1 LGHDT and CDR2 YNNKEL come from the germline V gene (reference sequence). This CDR3 comprises 17 residues. Trimming took off 4 bases at V and 1 base at J, with 17 bases between the two ends. CDR3 coding DNA: TGTGCCAGCAGCCCCCGGGGACCGACTTTGGCCAAAAACATTCAGTACTTC. This translates into CASSPRGPTLAKNIQYF.

This clonotype has a handful of counts. V and J are TRBV4-1 and TRBJ2-7; no reliable D call. Germline lookup yields CDR1 MGHRA and CDR2 YSYEKL. The V gene lost 3 bases and the J gene lost 3 bases, with 9 bases spanning the gap. This CDR3 region has 13 residues. Written as DNA, the CDR3 is TGCGCCAGCAGCCACAACCCGAGCTACGAGCAGTACTTC. Its translation: CASSHNPSYEQYF.

This chain connects TRBV11-2 to TRBJ2-7; 9 bases map to TRBD1. The V and J ends lost 1 base and 13 bases, in that order; junction bases with no gene match: 8. From germline, CDR1 is SGHAT and CDR2 FQNNGV. CDR3 length: 13 residues. In DNA, the CDR3 is TGTGCCAGCAGCTTAGTCCGGGACAGGGTATTTTACTTC. Its protein product is CASSLVRDRVFYF.